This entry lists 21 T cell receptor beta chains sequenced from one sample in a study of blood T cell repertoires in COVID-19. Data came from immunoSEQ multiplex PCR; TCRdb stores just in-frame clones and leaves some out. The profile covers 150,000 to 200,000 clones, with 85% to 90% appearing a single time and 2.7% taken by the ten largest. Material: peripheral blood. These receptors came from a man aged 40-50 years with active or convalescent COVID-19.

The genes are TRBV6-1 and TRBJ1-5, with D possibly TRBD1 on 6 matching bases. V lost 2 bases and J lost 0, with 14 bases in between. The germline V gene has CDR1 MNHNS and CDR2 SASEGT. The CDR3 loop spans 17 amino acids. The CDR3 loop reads CASSEWGLDYSNQPQHF. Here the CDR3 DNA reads TGTGCCAGCAGTGAATGGGGGCTGGATTATAGCAATCAGCCCCAGCATTTT.

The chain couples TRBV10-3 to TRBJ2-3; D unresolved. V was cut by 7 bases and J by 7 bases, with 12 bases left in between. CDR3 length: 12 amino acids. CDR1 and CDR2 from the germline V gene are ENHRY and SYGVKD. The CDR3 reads CAITDKTHTQYF. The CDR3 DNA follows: TGTGCCATCACCGATAAGACTCATACGCAGTATTTT.

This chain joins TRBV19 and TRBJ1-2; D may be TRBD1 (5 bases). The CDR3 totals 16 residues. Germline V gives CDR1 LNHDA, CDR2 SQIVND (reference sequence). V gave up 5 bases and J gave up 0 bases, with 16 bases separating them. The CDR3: CASSVFIGGSNYGYTF. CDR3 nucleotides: TGTGCCAGTAGTGTTTTTATCGGGGGTTCTAACTATGGCTACACCTTC.

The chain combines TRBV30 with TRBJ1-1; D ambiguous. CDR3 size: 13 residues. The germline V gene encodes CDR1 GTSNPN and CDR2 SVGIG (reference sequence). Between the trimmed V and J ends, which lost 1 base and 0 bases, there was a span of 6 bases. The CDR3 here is CAWSEQMNTEAFF. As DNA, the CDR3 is TGTGCCTGGAGTGAACAAATGAACACTGAAGCTTTCTTT.

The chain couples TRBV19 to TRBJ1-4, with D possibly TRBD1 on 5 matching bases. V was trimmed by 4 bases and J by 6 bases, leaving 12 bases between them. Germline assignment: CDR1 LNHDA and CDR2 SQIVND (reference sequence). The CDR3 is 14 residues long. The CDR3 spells CASSNSWGDEKLFF. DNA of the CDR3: TGTGCCAGTAGTAATTCGTGGGGCGATGAAAAACTGTTTTTT.

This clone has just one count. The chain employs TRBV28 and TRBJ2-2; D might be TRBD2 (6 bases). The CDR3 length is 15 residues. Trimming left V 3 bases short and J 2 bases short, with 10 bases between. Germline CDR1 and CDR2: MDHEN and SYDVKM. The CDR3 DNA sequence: TGTGCCAGCAGTTTGGCTAGCGCTAACACCGGGGAGCTGTTTTTT. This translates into CASSLASANTGELFF.

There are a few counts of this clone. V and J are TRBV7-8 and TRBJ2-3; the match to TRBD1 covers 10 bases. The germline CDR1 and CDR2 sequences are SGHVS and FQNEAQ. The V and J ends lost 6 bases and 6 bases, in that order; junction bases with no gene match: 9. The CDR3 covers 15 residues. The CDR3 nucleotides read TGTGCCAGCAGGAGACGACAGGGGGCTACGGATACGCAGTATTTT. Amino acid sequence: CASRRRQGATDTQYF. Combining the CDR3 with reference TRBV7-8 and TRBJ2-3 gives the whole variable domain GAGVSQSPRYKVAKRGQDVALRCDPISGHVSLFWYQQALGQGPEFLTYFQNEAQLDKSGLPSDRFFAERPEGSVSTLKIQRTQQEDSAVYLCASRRRQGATDTQYFGPGTRLTVL.

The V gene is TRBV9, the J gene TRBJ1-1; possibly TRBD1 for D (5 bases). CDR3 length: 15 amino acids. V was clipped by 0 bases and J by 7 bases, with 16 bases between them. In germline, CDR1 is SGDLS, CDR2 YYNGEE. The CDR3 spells CASSVAKGPWVEAFF. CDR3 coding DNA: TGTGCCAGCAGCGTAGCTAAGGGGCCATGGGTTGAAGCTTTCTTT.

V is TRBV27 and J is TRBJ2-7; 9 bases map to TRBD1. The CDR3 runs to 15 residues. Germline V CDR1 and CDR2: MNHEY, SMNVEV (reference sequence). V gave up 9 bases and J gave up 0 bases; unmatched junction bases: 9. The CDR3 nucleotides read TGTGCCAGACCGGTGGACAGGGGAAGCTCCTACGAGCAGTACTTC. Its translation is CARPVDRGSSYEQYF.

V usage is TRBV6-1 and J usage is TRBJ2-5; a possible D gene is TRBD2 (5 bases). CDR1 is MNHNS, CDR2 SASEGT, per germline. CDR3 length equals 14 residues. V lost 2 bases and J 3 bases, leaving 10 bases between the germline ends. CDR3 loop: CASSEPSGKETQYF. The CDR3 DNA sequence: TGTGCCAGCAGTGAACCGTCCGGGAAAGAGACCCAGTACTTC.

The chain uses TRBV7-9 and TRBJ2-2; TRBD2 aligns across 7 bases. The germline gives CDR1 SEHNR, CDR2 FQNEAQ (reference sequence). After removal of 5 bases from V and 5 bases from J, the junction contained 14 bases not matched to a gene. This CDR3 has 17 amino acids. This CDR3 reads CASSRSGTTLRTGELFF. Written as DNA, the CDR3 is TGTGCCAGCAGCCGTTCCGGGACTACCCTGAGGACCGGGGAGCTGTTTTTT.

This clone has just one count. In DNA form, the CDR3 reads TGTGCCAGCAGTTCAATCCATTCCAGGGGGTCAAAGAAACTGTTTTTT. Its protein product is CASSSIHSRGSKKLFF. The chain employs TRBV28 and TRBJ1-4; 7 positions match TRBD1. This CDR3 spans 16 amino acids. The germline V gene has CDR1 MDHEN and CDR2 SYDVKM. The ends lost 4 bases at V and 11 bases at J; junction bases unmatched: 16. The full variable domain, in which reference TRBV28 and TRBJ1-4 provide the parts outside the CDR3, is DVKVTQSSRYLVKRTGEKVFLECVQDMDHENMFWYRQDPGLGLRLIYFSYDVKMKEKGDIPEGYSVSREKKERFSLILESASTNQTSMYLCASSSIHSRGSKKLFFGSGTQLSVL.

The CDR3 coding sequence is TGTGCCAGCAGCTTAGAGGGGATTGGCAATCAGCCCCAGCATTTT. Amino acid sequence: CASSLEGIGNQPQHF. The V gene is TRBV7-2, the J gene TRBJ1-5; possible D gene TRBD1, 5 bases. The CDR3 sequence is 15 residues long. Trimming stripped 1 base from V and 2 bases from J, with 9 bases between. Germline V gene data show CDR1 as SGHTA and CDR2 as FQGNSA.

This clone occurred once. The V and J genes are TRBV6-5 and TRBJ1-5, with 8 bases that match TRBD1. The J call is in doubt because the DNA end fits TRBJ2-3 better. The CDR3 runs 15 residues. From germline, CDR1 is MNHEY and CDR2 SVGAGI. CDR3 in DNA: TGTGCCAGCATCCGGACAGGGAGAAGCAATCAGCCCCAGTATTTT. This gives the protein CASIRTGRSNQPQYF.

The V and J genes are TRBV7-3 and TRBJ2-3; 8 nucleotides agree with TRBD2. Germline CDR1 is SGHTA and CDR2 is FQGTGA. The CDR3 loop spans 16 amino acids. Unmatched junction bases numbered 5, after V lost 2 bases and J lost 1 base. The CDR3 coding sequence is TGTGCCAGCAGCTTAGCGGAGACTAGCGGCACAGATACGCAGTATTTT. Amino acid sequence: CASSLAETSGTDTQYF.

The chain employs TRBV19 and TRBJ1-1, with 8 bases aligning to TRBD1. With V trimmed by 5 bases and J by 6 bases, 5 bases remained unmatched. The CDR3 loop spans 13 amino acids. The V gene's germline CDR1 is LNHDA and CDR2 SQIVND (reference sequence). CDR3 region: CASSFPGGPEAFF. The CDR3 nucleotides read TGTGCCAGTAGTTTCCCAGGGGGCCCTGAAGCTTTCTTT. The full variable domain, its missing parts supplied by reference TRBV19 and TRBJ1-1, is DGGITQSPKYLFRKEGQNVTLSCEQNLNHDAMYWYRQDPGQGLRLIYYSQIVNDFQKGDIAEGYSVSREKKESFPLTVTSAQKNPTAFYLCASSFPGGPEAFFGQGTRLTVV.

CDR3 amino acids: CSASKAAENTEAFF. Here the CDR3 DNA reads TGCAGTGCTAGTAAAGCGGCAGAGAACACTGAAGCTTTCTTT. This chain links TRBV20-1 with TRBJ1-1; no reliable D call. Germline CDR1 is DFQATT and CDR2 is SNEGSKA (reference sequence). The V end was cut by 3 bases, the J end by 1 base, with 12 bases between. This CDR3 region has 14 residues.

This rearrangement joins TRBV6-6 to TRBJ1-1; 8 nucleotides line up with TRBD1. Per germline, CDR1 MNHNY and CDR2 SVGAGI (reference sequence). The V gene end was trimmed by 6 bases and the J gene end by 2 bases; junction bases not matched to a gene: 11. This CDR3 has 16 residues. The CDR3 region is CASSSYRAGGNTEAFF. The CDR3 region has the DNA TGTGCCAGCAGCTCGTACAGAGCAGGGGGCAACACTGAAGCTTTCTTT.

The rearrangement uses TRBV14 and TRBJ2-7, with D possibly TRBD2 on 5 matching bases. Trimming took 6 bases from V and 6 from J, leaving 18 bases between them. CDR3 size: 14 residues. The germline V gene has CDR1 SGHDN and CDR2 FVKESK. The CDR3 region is CASSPRSGGGEQYF. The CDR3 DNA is TGTGCCAGCAGTCCAAGATCGGGCGGAGGCGAGCAGTACTTC.

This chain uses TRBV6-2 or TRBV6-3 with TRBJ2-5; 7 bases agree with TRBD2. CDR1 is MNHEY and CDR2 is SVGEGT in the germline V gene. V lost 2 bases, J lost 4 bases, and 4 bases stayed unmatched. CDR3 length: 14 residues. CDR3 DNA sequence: TGTGCCAGCAGTTACCCAGCGGGGCCAGAGACCCAGTACTTC. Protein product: CASSYPAGPETQYF.

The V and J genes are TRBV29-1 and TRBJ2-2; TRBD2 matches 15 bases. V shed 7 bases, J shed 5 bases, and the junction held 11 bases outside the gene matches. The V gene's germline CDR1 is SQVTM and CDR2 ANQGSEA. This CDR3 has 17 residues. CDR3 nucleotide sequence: TGCAGCGCGCCCGGACTAGCGGGGGGGCCTGATACCGGGGAGCTGTTTTTT. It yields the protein CSAPGLAGGPDTGELFF.